This TCR beta chain was found in a study of shared clonotypes between healthy human individuals. The method was immunoSEQ multiplex PCR; TCRdb's version includes in-frame clones alone and lacks a portion of them. The data contain about 1.1 million clones, 75% to 85% of them singletons. This sequence originates from a man between 18 and 35 years old in good health. Some clones in this sample may be carry-over from other donors' samples. Input material: memory CD4+ T cells from PBMCs. Subset reported: CD45RA-negative fraction.

In nucleotides, the CDR3 is TGCGCCAGCAGCCCCCTCCGGGTAAACACTGAAGCTTTCTTT. This codes for CASSPLRVNTEAFF. The V and J genes are TRBV5-1 and TRBJ1-1; unclear D gene. Germline V gene sequence: CDR1 SGHRS, CDR2 YFSETQ. Trimming cost V 4 bases and J 2 bases, with 12 bases left between them. The CDR3 runs 14 residues.